Shown below are 6 T cell receptor beta chains from a single sample sequenced in a study of CXCR3-negative and CXCR3-positive naive CD8 T cells. Study-wide results and limits: The TRB CDR3s that CXCR3-positive naive cells carried were more hydrophobic than those of CXCR3-negative naive cells.

For these receptors, no antigen is known. The method, 5' RACE with UMI labels, was used to prepare the TRB cDNA libraries. TCRdb re-called the 5' RACE reads, yielding one record per CDR3 amino acid sequence without DNA. In all, the sample yields under 150,000 distinct CDR3 sequences. The sequenced sample was naive CXCR3+ CD8+ T cells from blood. The subset is: CD45RO-CCR7+CD27+CD95- naive CD8+ T cells expressing CXCR3 (TNR3+). The receptors stem from a human donor in good health. Some clones in this sample may be carry-over from other donors' samples.

CDR3 sequence: CASSPRLAGESTDTQYF. This chain connects TRBV7-9 to TRBJ2-3; the TRBD2 assignment by TCRdb is unverifiable without DNA. The CDR3 is 17 amino acids. Germline CDR1 reads SEHNR; CDR2 reads FQNEAQ (reference sequence). The full variable domain, completed using reference TRBV7-9 and TRBJ2-3, is DTGVSQNPRHKITKRGQNVTFRCDPISEHNRLYWYRQTLGQGPEFLTYFQNEAQLEKSRLLSDRFSAERPKGSFSTLEIQRTEQGDSAMYLCASSPRLAGESTDTQYFGPGTRLTVL.

V and J are TRBV7-2 and TRBJ2-1; without DNA, the TCRdb call of TRBD1 cannot be checked. The CDR3 contains 12 residues. CDR1 and CDR2 (germline): SGHTA, FQGNSA. The CDR3 sequence: CASSPGTDEQFF.

The gene calls are TRBV29-1 and TRBJ2-5; TCRdb picks TRBD2, but there is no DNA to check that call. Germline CDR1 reads SQVTM; CDR2 reads ANQGSEA. CDR3 size: 11 residues. Here the CDR3 reads CSGGVEGTQYF. The variable domain in full, with the rest retrieved from reference TRBV29-1 and TRBJ2-5, is SAVISQKPSRDICQRGTSLTIQCQVDSQVTMMFWYRQQPGQSLTLIATANQGSEATYESGFVIDKFPISRPNLTFSTLTVSNMSPEDSSIYLCSGGVEGTQYFGPGTRLLVL.

The rearrangement links TRBV27 to TRBJ2-1; the D call of TRBD2 rests on TCRdb alone, since no DNA is present to check it. The length of the CDR3 is 16 residues. In germline, CDR1 is MNHEY, CDR2 SMNVEV (reference sequence). The CDR3 reads CASSPRGAGGGNEQFF.

The genes are TRBV29-1 and TRBJ2-7; TCRdb's D gene call, TRBD1, goes unchecked for lack of DNA. Looked up from germline, CDR1 is SQVTM and CDR2 is ANQGSEA. This CDR3 is built from 13 residues. CDR3 sequence reads: CSGLQGANFEQYF.

The CDR3: CSARATPGQGVWEQYF. The chain carries TRBV20-1 and TRBJ2-7; TCRdb outputs TRBD1, but without DNA this stays unchecked. The V gene's germline CDR1 is DFQATT and CDR2 SNEGSKA (reference sequence). The length of the CDR3 is 16 residues.